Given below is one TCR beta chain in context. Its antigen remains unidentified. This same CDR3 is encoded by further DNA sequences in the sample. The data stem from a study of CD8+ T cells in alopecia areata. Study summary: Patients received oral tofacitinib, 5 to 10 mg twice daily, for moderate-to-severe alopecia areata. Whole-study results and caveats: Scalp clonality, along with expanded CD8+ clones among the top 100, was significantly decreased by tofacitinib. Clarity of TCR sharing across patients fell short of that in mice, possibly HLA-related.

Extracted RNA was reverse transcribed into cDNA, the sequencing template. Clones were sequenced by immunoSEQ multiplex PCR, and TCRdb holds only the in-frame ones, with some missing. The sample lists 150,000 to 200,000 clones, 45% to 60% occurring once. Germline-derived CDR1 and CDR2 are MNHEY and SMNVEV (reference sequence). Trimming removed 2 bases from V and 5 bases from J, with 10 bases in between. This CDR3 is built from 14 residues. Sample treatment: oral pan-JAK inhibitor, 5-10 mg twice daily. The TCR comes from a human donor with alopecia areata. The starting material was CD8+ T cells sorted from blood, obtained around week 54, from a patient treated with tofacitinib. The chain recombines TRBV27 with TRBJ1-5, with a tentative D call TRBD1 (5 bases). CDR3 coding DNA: TGTGCCAGCAGTTTACGCCAGGGAGATCAGCCCCAGCATTTT. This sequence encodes CASSLRQGDQPQHF.